What follows are 25 T cell receptor beta chains derived from one specimen sequenced in a study of regulatory T cells in long-lasting Graves disease (dated by TCRdb to about 2021). The receptor library was made with multiplex PCR. TCRdb names Illumina HiSeq 4000 as the instrument used. TCR beta libraries were built with iRepertoire HTBI primers and Arm-PCR amplification of CDR3 regions. TCRdb reanalyzed the raw reads on its own, using fastp at Q25 for trimming and MiXCR for clone calling, and kept in-frame beta chains. Rows are unified per CDR3 protein, each entry keeping the most common DNA and genes. This sample holds about 660,000 distinct CDR3 sequences; around 30% were observed only once. The leading ten clones occupy 40% to 55% of the sample. The time point label for this specimen denotes: persistent/refractory GD, antithyroid drugs over 5 years with positive TRAb. For both TCR sequencing and RNA sequencing, RNA was extracted from PBMCs in TRIzol.

The source material was peripheral blood mononuclear cells (PBMCs), sampled when the disease was refractory, from a patient treated with antithyroid drugs. The receptor source for this set is a female donor with Graves disease.

This clonotype was observed a handful of times. The rearrangement uses TRBV12-5 and TRBJ2-3; D is perhaps TRBD1 (6 bases). V was cut by 1 base and J by 0 bases, with 8 bases left in between. The CDR3 totals 15 residues. CDR1 is LGHNT, CDR2 FRNRAP, per germline. The CDR3 nucleotides read TGTGCTAGTGGTTTGGACAGGGTAAGCACAGATACGCAGTATTTT. It encodes CASGLDRVSTDTQYF.

This rearrangement joins TRBV10-2 to TRBJ1-6; D is perhaps TRBD1 (5 bases). The germline V gene encodes CDR1 WSHSY and CDR2 SAAADI. The CDR3 consists of 15 residues. The V end was cut by 6 bases, the J end by 3 bases, with 12 bases between. CDR3 nucleotides: TGCGCCAGCAGCCAGGACACGAACTATAATTCACCCCTCCACTTT. As protein: CASSQDTNYNSPLHF.

V is TRBV20-1 and J is TRBJ2-1, with TRBD2 matching 9 bases. This CDR3 is built from 13 residues. CDR1 is DFQATT, CDR2 SNEGSKA, per germline (reference sequence). Trimming removed 3 bases from V and 9 bases from J; junction bases left unmatched: 6. The CDR3 protein is CSARPGTSTEQFF. The CDR3 region has the DNA TGCAGTGCTAGGCCCGGGACTAGCACTGAGCAGTTCTTC.

V usage is TRBV2 and J usage is TRBJ2-1; tentative D call: TRBD2 (5 bases). Trimming pared 5 bases from V and 5 bases from J, leaving 19 bases between. The CDR3 sequence is 16 residues long. Looked up from germline, CDR1 is SNHLY and CDR2 is FYNNEI. The CDR3 DNA is TGTGCCAGCAGTTTTGTGTCCGAACCGGGAAACAATGAGCAGTTCTTC. This codes for CASSFVSEPGNNEQFF.

There are a few counts of this clonotype. CDR3 loop: CASTRDRGSEQYF. The CDR3 nucleotides read TGTGCCAGCACCCGGGACAGGGGTTCCGAGCAGTACTTC. V usage is TRBV2 and J usage is TRBJ2-7, with 10 bases that match TRBD1. The CDR3 extends over 13 amino acids. The trim removed 7 bases at V and 6 bases at J, leaving 6 bases unmatched. Per germline, CDR1 SNHLY and CDR2 FYNNEI.

The chain employs TRBV28 and TRBJ2-7, with 7 nucleotides matching TRBD1. This CDR3 has 18 amino acids. Germline loops: CDR1 MDHEN, CDR2 SYDVKM. The ends lost 1 base at V and 3 bases at J; junction bases unmatched: 15. The CDR3, as DNA: TGTGCCAGCAGTTTATACTCGACAGGGAAGGACAGTGGCTACGAGCAGTACTTC. Translated, it gives CASSLYSTGKDSGYEQYF.

The chain is built from TRBV7-2 and TRBJ1-5; perhaps TRBD1 as D (6 bases). V shed 5 bases and J shed 1 base, with 18 bases lying between them. The germline V gene encodes CDR1 SGHTA and CDR2 FQGNSA. The CDR3 contains 17 residues. CDR3: CASSSGRGGWSNQPQHF. The CDR3 DNA reads TGTGCCAGCAGCAGTGGCAGGGGAGGTTGGAGCAATCAGCCCCAGCATTTT. Based on the CDR3 plus reference TRBV7-2 and TRBJ1-5, the full variable domain is GAGVSQSPSNKVTEKGKDVELRCDPISGHTALYWYRQSLGQGLEFLIYFQGNSAPDKSGLPSDRFSAERTGGSVSTLTIQRTQQEDSAVYLCASSSGRGGWSNQPQHFGDGTRLSIL.

This clonotype has only one observation. The chain joins TRBV12-3 or TRBV12-4 to TRBJ2-7; D perhaps matches TRBD2 (6 bases). The V and J ends lost 6 bases and 1 base respectively, with 13 bases between them. The CDR3 has 14 residues. The CDR3 protein is CASRTVGGSYEQYF. The CDR3 region has the DNA TGTGCCAGCAGAACCGTGGGGGGTTCCTACGAGCAGTACTTC.

The chain couples TRBV12-3 or TRBV12-4 to TRBJ1-6; D remains ambiguous. Trimming stripped 3 bases from V and 7 bases from J, with 10 bases between. There are 14 residues in the CDR3. The CDR3 sequence: CASSLKGENSPLHF. The CDR3 bases are TGTGCCAGCAGTTTGAAGGGAGAGAATTCACCCCTCCACTTT.

This clonotype has ten or more counts. The chain couples TRBV6-1 to TRBJ2-7; no reliable D call. The CDR3 totals 14 residues. Germline CDR1 MNHNS, CDR2 SASEGT. Trimming shortened V by 6 bases and J by 2 bases, and 14 bases separated the two germline ends. DNA of the CDR3: TGTGCCAGCAGCTTACATGAGACTCCCTACGAGCAGTACTTC. Translating gives CASSLHETPYEQYF.

The chain couples TRBV5-1 to TRBJ1-1; a weak D match, TRBD1 (5 bases). Germline V gene lookup returns CDR1 SGHRS and CDR2 YFSETQ. Trimming stripped 1 base from V and 0 bases from J, with 13 bases between. This CDR3 is built from 16 residues. CDR3 in DNA: TGCGCCAGCAGCTTGTCTTTAGGACAAATGAACACTGAAGCTTTCTTT. It specifies CASSLSLGQMNTEAFF.

Only a few counts were recorded for this clonotype. The rearrangement uses TRBV2 and TRBJ1-2; D possibly corresponds to TRBD1 (6 bases). The CDR3 has 13 amino acids. Germline V lookup: CDR1 SNHLY, CDR2 FYNNEI. V lost 8 bases and J lost 4, with 14 bases in between. The CDR3 region is CASGHRDRYGYTF. Here the CDR3 DNA reads TGTGCCAGCGGCCACAGGGACCGCTATGGCTACACCTTC.

CDR3 coding DNA: TGCAGTGCTAACGAAGGACAGGGTGGCCAGCCCCAGCATTTT. Protein sequence: CSANEGQGGQPQHF. V usage is TRBV20-1 and J usage is TRBJ1-5; the match to TRBD1 covers 8 bases. The CDR3 is made up of 14 amino acids. Germline values: CDR1 DFQATT, CDR2 SNEGSKA (reference sequence). Trimming at V came to 4 bases and at J to 7 bases, leaving 9 bases not matched to a gene.

The chain links TRBV6-2 or TRBV6-3 to TRBJ1-4; the D is unclear. From germline, CDR1 is MNHEY and CDR2 SVGEGT. This CDR3 has 13 amino acids. With 2 bases removed from V and 7 bases from J, the gap between germline ends came to 8 bases. CDR3 bases: TGTGCCAGCAGTTACCCGGGGAGTGAAAAACTGTTTTTT. Its translation: CASSYPGSEKLFF.

This clonotype has more than one count but fewer than ten. The chain links TRBV12-3 or TRBV12-4 to TRBJ1-3; D not certain. The CDR3 length is 17 residues. The V gene lost 2 bases and the J gene lost 3 bases, with 17 bases spanning the gap. CDR3 nucleotide sequence: TGTGCCAGCAGTTTACGTCCCCCCACAGTGGGTGGAAACACCATATATTTT. Amino acid sequence: CASSLRPPTVGGNTIYF.

The sample holds many counts of this clonotype. The chain carries TRBV9 and TRBJ1-6; possibly TRBD1 for D (5 bases). The CDR3 is 16 residues long. V was cut by 7 bases and J by 7 bases, with 21 bases left in between. In germline, CDR1 is SGDLS, CDR2 YYNGEE. The CDR3 region has the DNA TGTGCCAGCGGCTACGGAGCAGGGAATAAGAATTCACCCCTCCACTTT. Its protein product is CASGYGAGNKNSPLHF.

The V call is TRBV9, the J call TRBJ1-5; D may be TRBD1 (6 bases). In germline, CDR1 is SGDLS, CDR2 YYNGEE. Trimming took 3 bases from V and 5 from J, leaving 15 bases between them. This CDR3 is 15 amino acids long. The CDR3 reads CASSDTGTHHQPQHF. Written as DNA, the CDR3 is TGTGCCAGCAGCGATACCGGGACACACCATCAGCCCCAGCATTTT.

This clonotype was picked up many times. The chain combines TRBV6-1 with TRBJ1-4; no reliable D call. The germline CDR1 and CDR2 sequences are MNHNS and SASEGT. The length of the CDR3 is 15 residues. V was trimmed by 7 bases and J by 8 bases, leaving 20 bases between them. CDR3 in DNA: TGTGCCAGCACCCCTACGGAGGCGGTTCAGGAAAAACTGTTTTTT. This codes for CASTPTEAVQEKLFF.

V usage is TRBV4-1 and J usage is TRBJ1-6, with 9 bases that match TRBD1. The trim removed 6 bases at V and 9 bases at J, leaving 12 bases unmatched. Germline lookup yields CDR1 MGHRA and CDR2 YSYEKL. This CDR3 has 16 residues. The CDR3 nucleotides read TGCGCCAGCAGTCCTACCGGGACAGGGATGGCTTCACCCCTCCACTTT. Its protein product is CASSPTGTGMASPLHF.

CDR3 loop: CASSVHTGNSGNTIYF. The CDR3 DNA follows: TGCGCCAGCAGCGTTCACACAGGGAACTCTGGAAACACCATATATTTT. V gene TRBV5-1 combines with J gene TRBJ1-3, with a tentative D call TRBD1 (6 bases). V was shortened by 4 bases and J by 0 bases, with 14 bases between the two germline ends. CDR1 and CDR2 from the germline V gene are SGHRS and YFSETQ. The CDR3 covers 16 residues.

Only a few counts were recorded for this clonotype. This chain joins TRBV9 and TRBJ1-1; D is perhaps TRBD1 (6 bases). Trimming took 4 bases from V and 4 from J, leaving 20 bases between them. Germline CDR1 is SGDLS and CDR2 is YYNGEE. CDR3 size: 16 residues. The CDR3: CASSRGGADGGTEAFF. CDR3 coding DNA: TGTGCCAGCAGCCGAGGGGGGGCAGACGGTGGCACTGAAGCTTTCTTT.

The V and J genes are TRBV6-1 and TRBJ1-5, with D possibly being TRBD1 (6 bases). The CDR3 sequence is 15 residues long. Germline V gene data show CDR1 as MNHNS and CDR2 as SASEGT. Trimming took off 1 base at V and 6 bases at J, with 13 bases between the two ends. This chain's CDR3 is CASSEVGGGPQPQHF. The CDR3 DNA follows: TGTGCCAGCAGTGAAGTAGGGGGGGGGCCTCAGCCCCAGCATTTT.

This clonotype was detected only a few times. V usage is TRBV10-3 and J usage is TRBJ1-3; the match to TRBD1 covers 11 bases. CDR1 is ENHRY and CDR2 is SYGVKD in the germline V gene. The CDR3 is 16 residues long. V lost 6 bases and J lost 0; bases outside the gene matches: 4. DNA for the CDR3: TGTGCCATCAGCCCGGGACAGGGGGTCTCTGGAAACACCATATATTTT. Encoded protein: CAISPGQGVSGNTIYF.

This chain connects TRBV20-1 to TRBJ1-3, with D uncertain. Trimming pared 0 bases from V and 7 bases from J, leaving 10 bases between. Germline values: CDR1 DFQATT, CDR2 SNEGSKA (reference sequence). CDR3 length: 13 amino acids. The CDR3 DNA sequence: TGCAGTGCTAGAGATGAGAGTAGCAACACCATATATTTT. Its translation: CSARDESSNTIYF.

This clonotype was seen at least ten times. This chain uses TRBV12-3 or TRBV12-4 with TRBJ2-4; 9 bases align to TRBD2. V trimming: 3 bases; J trimming: 7 bases; junction bases outside the gene matches: 16. The CDR3 is 18 amino acids. The CDR3 nucleotides read TGTGCCAGCAGTTTTTGGGCGGGAGGGGTTGGTTTAACGAACATTCAGTACTTC. Translation: CASSFWAGGVGLTNIQYF.